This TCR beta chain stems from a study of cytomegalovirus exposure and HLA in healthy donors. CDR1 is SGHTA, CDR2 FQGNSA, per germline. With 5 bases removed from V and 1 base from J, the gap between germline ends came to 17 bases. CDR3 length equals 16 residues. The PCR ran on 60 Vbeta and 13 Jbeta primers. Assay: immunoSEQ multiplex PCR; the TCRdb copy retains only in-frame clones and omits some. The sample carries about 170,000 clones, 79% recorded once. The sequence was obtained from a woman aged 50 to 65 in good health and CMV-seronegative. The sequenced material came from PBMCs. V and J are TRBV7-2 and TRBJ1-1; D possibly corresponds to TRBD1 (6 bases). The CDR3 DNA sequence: TGTGCCAGCAGCCTCATACAGGGAAGAGGGAACACTGAAGCTTTCTTT. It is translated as CASSLIQGRGNTEAFF.